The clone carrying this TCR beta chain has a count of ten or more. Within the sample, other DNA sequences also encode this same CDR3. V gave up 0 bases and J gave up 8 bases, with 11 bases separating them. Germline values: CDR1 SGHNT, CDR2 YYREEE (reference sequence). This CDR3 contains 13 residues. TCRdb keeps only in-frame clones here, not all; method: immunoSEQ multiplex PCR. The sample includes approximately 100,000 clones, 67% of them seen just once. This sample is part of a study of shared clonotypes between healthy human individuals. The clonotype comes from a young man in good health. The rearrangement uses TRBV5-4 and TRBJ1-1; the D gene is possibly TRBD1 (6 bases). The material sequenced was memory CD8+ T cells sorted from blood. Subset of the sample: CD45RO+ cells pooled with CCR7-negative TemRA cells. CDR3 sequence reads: CASSLDGQLEAFF. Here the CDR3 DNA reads TGTGCCAGCAGCTTGGACGGACAGCTAGAAGCTTTCTTT. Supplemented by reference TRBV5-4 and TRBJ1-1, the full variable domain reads ETGVTQSPTHLIKTRGQQVTLRCSSQSGHNTVSWYQQALGQGPQFIFQYYREEENGRGNFPPRFSGLQFPNYSSELNVNALELDDSALYLCASSLDGQLEAFFGQGTRLTVV.